The entry below gives a single TCR beta chain sequence along with its context. The record originates from a study of T cells after yellow fever vaccination. Production of TCR cDNA was by 5'RACE template switching, which also added a universal primer site and UMIs. Using its own MiXCR run on the 5' RACE reads, TCRdb lists one record per CDR3 protein. The sample records 200,000 to 300,000 distinct CDR3 sequences, 5.5% to 8.5% being singletons. The starting material was CD4+ T cells sorted from PBMCs, obtained on the day of the yellow fever booster vaccination. The sequence was obtained from a man aged 30 to 45 who received the YFV17D yellow fever vaccine.

CDR3 sequence (DNA): TGTGCCAGCAGCATCCGGGGGGATGAGCAGTTCTTC. Translation gives CASSIRGDEQFF. The V gene is TRBV7-2, the J gene TRBJ2-1, with 7 nucleotides matching TRBD2. This CDR3 spans 12 amino acids. V lost 5 bases to trimming and J lost 8 bases; unmatched junction nucleotides: 3. Germline V gives CDR1 SGHTA, CDR2 FQGNSA.